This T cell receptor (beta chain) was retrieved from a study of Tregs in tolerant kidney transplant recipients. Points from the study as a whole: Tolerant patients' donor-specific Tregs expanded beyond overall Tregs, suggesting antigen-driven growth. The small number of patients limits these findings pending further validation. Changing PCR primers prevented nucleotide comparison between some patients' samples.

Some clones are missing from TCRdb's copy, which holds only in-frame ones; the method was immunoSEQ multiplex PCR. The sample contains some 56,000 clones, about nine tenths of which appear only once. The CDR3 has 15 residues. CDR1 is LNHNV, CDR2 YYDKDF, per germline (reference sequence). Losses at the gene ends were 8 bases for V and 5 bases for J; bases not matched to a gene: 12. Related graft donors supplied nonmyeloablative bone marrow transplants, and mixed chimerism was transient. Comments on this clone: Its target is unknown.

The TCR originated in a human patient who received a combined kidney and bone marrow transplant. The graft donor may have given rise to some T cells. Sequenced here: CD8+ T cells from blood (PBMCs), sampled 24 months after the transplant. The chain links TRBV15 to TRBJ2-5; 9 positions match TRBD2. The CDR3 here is CATGGILAGGETQYF. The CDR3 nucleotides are TGTGCCACCGGGGGGATACTAGCGGGCGGGGAGACCCAGTACTTC.